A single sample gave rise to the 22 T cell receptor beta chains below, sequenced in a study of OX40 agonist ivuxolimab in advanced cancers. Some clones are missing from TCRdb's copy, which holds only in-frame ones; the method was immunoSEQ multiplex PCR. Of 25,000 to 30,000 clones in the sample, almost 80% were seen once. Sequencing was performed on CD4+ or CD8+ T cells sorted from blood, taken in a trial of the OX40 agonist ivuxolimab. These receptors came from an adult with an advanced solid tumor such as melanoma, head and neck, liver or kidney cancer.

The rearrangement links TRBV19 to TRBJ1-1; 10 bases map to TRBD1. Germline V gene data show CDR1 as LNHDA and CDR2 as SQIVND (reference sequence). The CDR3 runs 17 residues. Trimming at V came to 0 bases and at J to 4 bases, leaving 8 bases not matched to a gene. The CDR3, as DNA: TGTGCCAGTAGTATAGACCCGACAGGGGGCGGCGGCACTGAAGCTTTCTTT. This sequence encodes CASSIDPTGGGGTEAFF.

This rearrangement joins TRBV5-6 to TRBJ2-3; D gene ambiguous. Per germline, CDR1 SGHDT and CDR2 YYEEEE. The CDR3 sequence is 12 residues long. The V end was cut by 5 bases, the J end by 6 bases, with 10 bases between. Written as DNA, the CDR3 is TGTGCCAGCAGGTTCCGATTTGATACGCAGTATTTT. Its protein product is CASRFRFDTQYF.

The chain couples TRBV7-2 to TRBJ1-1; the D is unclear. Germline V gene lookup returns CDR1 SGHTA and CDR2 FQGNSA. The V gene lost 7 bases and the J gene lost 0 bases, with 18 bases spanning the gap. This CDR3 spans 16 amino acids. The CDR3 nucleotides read TGTGCCAGCACCCCGCCGGCCACCGGCATGAACACTGAAGCTTTCTTT. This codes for CASTPPATGMNTEAFF.

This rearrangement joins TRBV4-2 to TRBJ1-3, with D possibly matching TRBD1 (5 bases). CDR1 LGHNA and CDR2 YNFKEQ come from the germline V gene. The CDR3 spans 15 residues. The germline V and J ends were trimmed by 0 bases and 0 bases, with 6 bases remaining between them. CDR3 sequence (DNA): TGTGCCAGCAGCCAAGAGAGGGGCTCTGGAAACACCATATATTTT. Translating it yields CASSQERGSGNTIYF.

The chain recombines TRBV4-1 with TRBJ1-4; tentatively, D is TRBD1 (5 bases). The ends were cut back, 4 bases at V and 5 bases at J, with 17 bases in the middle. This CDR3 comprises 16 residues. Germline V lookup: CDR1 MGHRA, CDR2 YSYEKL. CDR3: CASSRTLTDRNEKLFF. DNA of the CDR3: TGCGCCAGCAGCCGAACCCTGACAGACCGAAATGAAAAACTGTTTTTT.

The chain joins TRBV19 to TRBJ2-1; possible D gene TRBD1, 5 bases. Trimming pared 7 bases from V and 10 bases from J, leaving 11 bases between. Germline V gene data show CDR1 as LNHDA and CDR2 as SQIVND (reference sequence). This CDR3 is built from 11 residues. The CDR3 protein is CASTQGWEQFF. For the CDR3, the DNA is TGTGCCAGTACCCAGGGCTGGGAGCAGTTCTTC.

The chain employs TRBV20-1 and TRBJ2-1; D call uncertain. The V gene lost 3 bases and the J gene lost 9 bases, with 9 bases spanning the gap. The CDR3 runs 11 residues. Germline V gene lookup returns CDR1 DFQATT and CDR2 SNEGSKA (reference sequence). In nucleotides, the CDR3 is TGCAGTGCTAGTTTCGGTAGTGAGCAGTTCTTC. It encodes CSASFGSEQFF.

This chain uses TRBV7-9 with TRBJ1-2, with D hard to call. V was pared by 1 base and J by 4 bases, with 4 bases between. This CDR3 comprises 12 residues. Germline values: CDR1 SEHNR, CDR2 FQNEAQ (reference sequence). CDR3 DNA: TGTGCCAGCAGCTTAGACCGCTATGGCTACACCTTC. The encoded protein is CASSLDRYGYTF.

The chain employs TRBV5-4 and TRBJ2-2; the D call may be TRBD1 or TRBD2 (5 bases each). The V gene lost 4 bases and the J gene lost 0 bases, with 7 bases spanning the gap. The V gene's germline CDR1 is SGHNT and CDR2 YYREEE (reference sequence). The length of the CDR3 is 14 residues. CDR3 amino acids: CASSRGSNTGELFF. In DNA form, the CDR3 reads TGTGCCAGCAGCCGGGGCTCGAACACCGGGGAGCTGTTTTTT.

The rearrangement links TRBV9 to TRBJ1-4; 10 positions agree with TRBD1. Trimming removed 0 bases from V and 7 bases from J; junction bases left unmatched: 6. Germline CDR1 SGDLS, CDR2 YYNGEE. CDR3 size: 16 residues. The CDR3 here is CASSVDGQGVVEKLFF. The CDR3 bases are TGTGCCAGCAGCGTAGATGGACAGGGGGTGGTTGAAAAACTGTTTTTT.

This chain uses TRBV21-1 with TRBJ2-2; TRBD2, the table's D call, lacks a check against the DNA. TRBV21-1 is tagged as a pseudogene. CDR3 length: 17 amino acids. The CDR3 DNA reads TGTGCCAGCAGCAAACGTCTTGGGGACTGTGACACCGGGGAGCTGTTTTTT. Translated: CASSKRLGDCDTGELFF.

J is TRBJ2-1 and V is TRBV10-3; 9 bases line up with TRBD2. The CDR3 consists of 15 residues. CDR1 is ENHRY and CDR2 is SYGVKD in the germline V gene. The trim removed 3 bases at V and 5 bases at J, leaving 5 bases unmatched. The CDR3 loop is CAISDGGGGDNEQFF. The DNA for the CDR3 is TGTGCCATCAGTGATGGGGGCGGGGGGGACAATGAGCAGTTCTTC.

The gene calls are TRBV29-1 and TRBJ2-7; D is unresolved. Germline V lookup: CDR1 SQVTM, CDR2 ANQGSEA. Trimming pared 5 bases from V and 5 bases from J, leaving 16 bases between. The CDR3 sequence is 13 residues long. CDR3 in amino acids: CSVRTGHGHEQYF. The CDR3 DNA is TGCAGCGTTAGAACCGGGCACGGCCACGAGCAGTACTTC.

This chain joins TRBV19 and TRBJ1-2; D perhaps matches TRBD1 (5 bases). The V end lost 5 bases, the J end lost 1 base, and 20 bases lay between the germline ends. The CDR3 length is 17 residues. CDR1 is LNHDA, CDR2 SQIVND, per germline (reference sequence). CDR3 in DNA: TGTGCCAGTAGTCCCCCGGTTGAGGGGAGGGGTAACTATGGCTACACCTTC. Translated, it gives CASSPPVEGRGNYGYTF.

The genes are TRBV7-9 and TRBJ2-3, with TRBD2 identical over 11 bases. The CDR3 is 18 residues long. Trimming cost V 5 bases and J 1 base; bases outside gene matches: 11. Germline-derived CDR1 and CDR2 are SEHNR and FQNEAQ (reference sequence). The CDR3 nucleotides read TGTGCCAGCAGCCCGACCAACCTACTAGCGGGGGGCACAGATACGCAGTATTTT. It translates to CASSPTNLLAGGTDTQYF.

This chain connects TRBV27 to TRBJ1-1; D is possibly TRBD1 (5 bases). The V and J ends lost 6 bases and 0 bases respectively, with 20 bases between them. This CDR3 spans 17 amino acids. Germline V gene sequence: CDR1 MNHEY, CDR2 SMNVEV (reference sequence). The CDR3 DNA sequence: TGTGCCAGCAGCATTCGGGGCAGGGAACTGGTGAACACTGAAGCTTTCTTT. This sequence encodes CASSIRGRELVNTEAFF.

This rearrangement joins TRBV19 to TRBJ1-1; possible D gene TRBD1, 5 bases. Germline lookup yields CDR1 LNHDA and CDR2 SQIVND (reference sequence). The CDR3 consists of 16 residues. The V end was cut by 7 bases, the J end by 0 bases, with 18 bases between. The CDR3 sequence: CASTSPFGAMNTEAFF. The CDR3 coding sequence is TGTGCCAGTACCTCACCCTTTGGGGCGATGAACACTGAAGCTTTCTTT.

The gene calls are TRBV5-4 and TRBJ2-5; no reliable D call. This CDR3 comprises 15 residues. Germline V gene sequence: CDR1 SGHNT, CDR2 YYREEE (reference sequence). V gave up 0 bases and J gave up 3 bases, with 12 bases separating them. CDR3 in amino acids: CASSLARQGKETQYF. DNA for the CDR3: TGTGCCAGCAGCTTGGCCAGACAAGGCAAAGAGACCCAGTACTTC. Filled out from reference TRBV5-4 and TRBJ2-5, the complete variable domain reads ETGVTQSPTHLIKTRGQQVTLRCSSQSGHNTVSWYQQALGQGPQFIFQYYREEENGRGNFPPRFSGLQFPNYSSELNVNALELDDSALYLCASSLARQGKETQYFGPGTRLLVL.

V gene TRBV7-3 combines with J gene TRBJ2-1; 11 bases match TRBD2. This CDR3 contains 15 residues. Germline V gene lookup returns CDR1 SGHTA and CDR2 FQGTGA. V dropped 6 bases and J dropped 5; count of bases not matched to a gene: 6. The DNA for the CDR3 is TGTGCCAGCAGGTATCTAGCGGGGGGCCACAATGAGCAGTTCTTC. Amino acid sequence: CASRYLAGGHNEQFF.

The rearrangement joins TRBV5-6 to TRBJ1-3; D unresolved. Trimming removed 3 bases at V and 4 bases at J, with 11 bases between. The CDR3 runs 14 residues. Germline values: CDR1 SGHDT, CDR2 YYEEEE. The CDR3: CASSSDLSGNTIYF. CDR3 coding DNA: TGTGCCAGCAGCTCAGACTTATCCGGAAACACCATATATTTT.

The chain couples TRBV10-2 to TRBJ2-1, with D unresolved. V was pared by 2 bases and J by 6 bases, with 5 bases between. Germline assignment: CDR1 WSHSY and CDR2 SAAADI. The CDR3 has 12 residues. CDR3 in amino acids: CASSERSNEQFF. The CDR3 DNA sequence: TGCGCCAGCAGTGAGAGAAGCAATGAGCAGTTCTTC.

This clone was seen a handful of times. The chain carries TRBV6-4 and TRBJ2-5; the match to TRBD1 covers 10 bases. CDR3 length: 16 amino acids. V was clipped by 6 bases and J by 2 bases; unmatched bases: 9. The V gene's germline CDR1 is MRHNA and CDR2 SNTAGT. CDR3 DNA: TGTGCCAGCAGCCCCGGACAGGGGGGAGGACAAGAGACCCAGTACTTC. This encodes CASSPGQGGGQETQYF.